Following are 24 T cell receptor beta chains from one sample sequenced in a study of post-analysis software for immune sequencing data. Study results and caveats: About five TRBV segments, including TRBV5-6, TRBV5-1 and TRBV20-1, were more frequent in patients than controls.

The antigens these receptors bind are not known. TCR beta libraries were prepared from cDNA with unique molecular identifiers. TCRdb fed the PCR reads into MiXCR, producing one record per CDR3 protein. The sample consists of fewer than 850,000 distinct CDR3 sequences, roughly 29% of them appearing once. The sequenced material came from blood. All receptors come from a girl aged 5-17 years with multiple sclerosis.

CDR3 in amino acids: CASSLNSGQYETQYF. DNA of the CDR3: TGTGCCAGCAGCCTCAACTCTGGACAATACGAGACCCAGTACTTC. This chain connects TRBV7-2 to TRBJ2-5; possibly TRBD1 for D (5 bases). Trimming shortened V by 5 bases and J by 5 bases, and 18 bases separated the two germline ends. The CDR3 has 15 amino acids. Per the germline V gene, CDR1 is SGHTA and CDR2 is FQGNSA.

The rearrangement uses TRBV12-5 and TRBJ2-2, with 7 bases fitting TRBD1. V was clipped by 7 bases and J by 10 bases; unmatched bases: 12. The CDR3 has 14 residues. From germline, CDR1 is LGHNT and CDR2 FRNRAP. CDR3 DNA: TGTGCTAGTGCCGGAGGACAGGTTGCCCCGGAGCTGTTTTTT. Translated: CASAGGQVAPELFF.

With respect to this clonotype: A much larger clone lies a single base off, so this may be a read error. The CDR3: CATRGPGGGHNEQFF. The CDR3 bases are TGTGCCACCAGGGGCCCAGGGGGCGGCCACAATGAGCAGTTCTTC. The rearrangement joins TRBV24-1 to TRBJ2-1, with TRBD1 matching over 8 bases. The CDR3 spans 15 residues. Looked up from germline, CDR1 is KGHDR and CDR2 is SFDVKD. The V gene end was trimmed by 7 bases and the J gene end by 5 bases; junction bases not matched to a gene: 9.

V usage is TRBV15 and J usage is TRBJ2-3; the D is unclear. CDR1 is LNHNV, CDR2 YYDKDF, per germline (reference sequence). Trimming pared 0 bases from V and 6 bases from J, leaving 1 base between. The CDR3 sequence is 11 residues long. CDR3 loop: CATSRDDTQYF. CDR3 nucleotide sequence: TGTGCCACCAGCAGAGATGATACGCAGTATTTT.

This chain connects TRBV6-6 to TRBJ2-4; 13 nucleotides line up with TRBD2. The CDR3 is 14 amino acids. Germline-derived CDR1 and CDR2 are MNHNY and SVGAGI (reference sequence). The V gene end was trimmed by 10 bases and the J gene end by 13 bases; junction bases not matched to a gene: 13. CDR3 DNA sequence: TGTGCCACCAGCACTACGGGACTAGCGGGGAAGCAGTACTTC. It translates to CATSTTGLAGKQYF.

The chain uses TRBV28 and TRBJ1-2; D is possibly TRBD1 (6 bases). The CDR3 has 12 residues. Looked up from germline, CDR1 is MDHEN and CDR2 is SYDVKM. V shed 5 bases and J shed 6 bases, with 10 bases lying between them. The CDR3: CASSLQGDGYTF. As DNA, the CDR3 is TGTGCCAGCAGTCTACAGGGTGATGGCTACACCTTC.

This clonotype was found a few times. The CDR3 DNA sequence: TGCAGCGGGACCGTAAATGAAAAACTGTTTTTT. Protein product: CSGTVNEKLFF. This rearrangement joins TRBV29-1 to TRBJ1-4; D remains unclear. This CDR3 spans 11 amino acids. Germline loops: CDR1 SQVTM, CDR2 ANQGSEA. V was cut by 7 bases and J by 5 bases, with 8 bases left in between. Full variable domain (rest looked up from reference TRBV29-1 and TRBJ1-4): SAVISQKPSRDICQRGTSLTIQCQVDSQVTMMFWYRQQPGQSLTLIATANQGSEATYESGFVIDKFPISRPNLTFSTLTVSNMSPEDSSIYLCSGTVNEKLFFGSGTQLSVL.

This clonotype turned up a few times. The V call is TRBV4-1, the J call TRBJ2-4, with 9 bases aligning to TRBD1. This CDR3 is 15 amino acids long. CDR1 MGHRA and CDR2 YSYEKL come from the germline V gene. Trimming took 4 bases from V and 8 from J; bases not matched to a gene: 9. The DNA of the CDR3 is TGCGCCAGCAGCCTACCGACAGGGGGGGGGGACATTCAGTACTTC. It is translated as CASSLPTGGGDIQYF.

This clonotype has just a few counts. This chain connects TRBV27 to TRBJ1-5; 7 bases agree with TRBD1. Trimming removed 4 bases from V and 3 bases from J; junction bases left unmatched: 3. The CDR3 is made up of 14 amino acids. The germline gives CDR1 MNHEY, CDR2 SMNVEV (reference sequence). The CDR3 protein is CASSSDRANQPQHF. The CDR3 DNA sequence: TGTGCCAGCAGTTCAGACAGGGCCAATCAGCCCCAGCATTTT.

This clonotype was seen a few times. The chain uses TRBV20-1 and TRBJ2-1; 7 bases fit TRBD2. The CDR3 is 11 residues long. Per germline, CDR1 DFQATT and CDR2 SNEGSKA (reference sequence). The V and J ends lost 3 bases and 8 bases, in that order; junction bases with no gene match: 1. The CDR3 protein is CSASGRDEQFF. The CDR3 DNA reads TGCAGTGCTAGTGGGAGGGATGAGCAGTTCTTC.

Comment on this clonotype: A much larger clone lies a single base off, so this may be a read error. This sequence joins TRBV20-1 and TRBJ2-5, with D perhaps assigned TRBD1 or TRBD2 (5 bases each). The ends were cut back, 7 bases at V and 3 bases at J, with 15 bases in the middle. Germline V gene lookup returns CDR1 DFQATT and CDR2 SNEGSKA (reference sequence). The length of the CDR3 is 13 residues. CDR3: CSVTGPVKETQYF. In DNA, the CDR3 is TGCAGTGTTACGGGACCTGTTAAAGAGACCCAGTACTTC.

The chain employs TRBV7-2 and TRBJ2-3; the match to TRBD2 covers 14 bases. V gave up 5 bases and J gave up 4 bases; unmatched junction bases: 8. Germline V lookup: CDR1 SGHTA, CDR2 FQGNSA. The CDR3 extends over 17 amino acids. The CDR3 loop reads CASSTRTSGRLADTQYF. The CDR3 nucleotides read TGTGCCAGCAGCACCCGGACTAGCGGGAGGCTCGCAGATACGCAGTATTTT.

The rearrangement uses TRBV6-1 and TRBJ1-5, with no clear D. This CDR3 spans 13 amino acids. Looked up from germline, CDR1 is MNHNS and CDR2 is SASEGT. V shed 6 bases and J shed 0 bases, with 6 bases lying between them. The CDR3 region is CASRVVSNQPQHF. In DNA form, the CDR3 reads TGTGCCAGCAGGGTGGTTAGCAATCAGCCCCAGCATTTT.

This clonotype appeared a few times. This chain connects TRBV5-1 to TRBJ1-6; TRBD1 matches 10 bases. Germline trimming cut 5 bases from V and 8 bases from J; bases unmatched to any gene: 7. This CDR3 has 15 residues. CDR1 and CDR2 (germline): SGHRS, YFSETQ. The CDR3 is CASSRDGTGDSPLHF. For the CDR3, the DNA is TGCGCCAGCAGTCGGGACGGGACAGGGGATTCACCCCTCCACTTT. The full variable domain, completed using reference TRBV5-1 and TRBJ1-6, is KAGVTQTPRYLIKTRGQQVTLSCSPISGHRSVSWYQQTPGQGLQFLFEYFSETQRNKGNFPGRFSGRQFSNSRSEMNVSTLELGDSALYLCASSRDGTGDSPLHFGNGTRLTVT.

This chain connects TRBV24-1 to TRBJ2-7; 9 nucleotides agree with TRBD1. This CDR3 contains 16 residues. Germline lookup yields CDR1 KGHDR and CDR2 SFDVKD. J lost 4 bases, V lost 7 bases, and 13 bases had no gene match. The CDR3 protein is CATSPGKGTGWYEQYF. The CDR3 nucleotides read TGTGCCACCAGCCCAGGGAAGGGGACAGGGTGGTACGAGCAGTACTTC.

The chain combines TRBV6-5 with TRBJ1-2, with 10 positions matching TRBD1. The CDR3 loop spans 15 amino acids. Germline-derived CDR1 and CDR2 are MNHEY and SVGAGI. V lost 1 base, J lost 4 bases, and 3 bases stayed unmatched. In DNA, the CDR3 is TGTGCCAGCAGTTACTGGGGACAGGGGAGCTATGGCTACACCTTC. As protein: CASSYWGQGSYGYTF.

The chain links TRBV10-2 to TRBJ2-3; 7 bases are a match to TRBD2. Germline V gene lookup returns CDR1 WSHSY and CDR2 SAAADI. The CDR3 runs 15 residues. The trim removed 3 bases at V and 0 bases at J, leaving 3 bases unmatched. The CDR3 DNA sequence: TGCGCCAGCAGTGACTGGCGGGGGAGCACAGATACGCAGTATTTT. This encodes CASSDWRGSTDTQYF.

The chain is built from TRBV27 and TRBJ1-2; D possibly corresponds to TRBD1 (5 bases). The length of the CDR3 is 14 residues. Germline V CDR1 and CDR2: MNHEY, SMNVEV (reference sequence). Trimming took off 0 bases at V and 8 bases at J, with 13 bases between the two ends. The CDR3 loop is CASSLSSGIGGYTF. As DNA, the CDR3 is TGTGCCAGCAGTTTATCGTCAGGGATAGGAGGCTACACCTTC.

A few counts support this clonotype. CDR3 coding DNA: TGCGCCAGCAGCCAAGAACGACTAGCGGGAGCCGTAGATACGCAGTATTTT. Residues: CASSQERLAGAVDTQYF. The chain employs TRBV4-3 and TRBJ2-3, with 12 positions matching TRBD2. CDR1 and CDR2 (germline): LGHNA, YSLEER. The V and J ends lost 0 bases and 5 bases, in that order; junction bases with no gene match: 6. This CDR3 comprises 17 residues.

In this sample, this clonotype turned up a few times. The V call is TRBV20-1, the J call TRBJ2-5; a weak D match, TRBD1 (5 bases). The CDR3 length is 16 residues. V was clipped by 2 bases and J by 2 bases, with 18 bases between them. Germline assignment: CDR1 DFQATT and CDR2 SNEGSKA (reference sequence). CDR3 region: CSARSGARFLQETQYF. CDR3 nucleotides: TGCAGTGCTAGATCTGGGGCGCGGTTCTTACAAGAGACCCAGTACTTC.

In this sample, this clonotype turned up once. A read error is possible here, since a much larger clone lies one base away. Because it lacks the conserved phenylalanine or tryptophan at the end, this CDR3 is likely a read error. The V gene is TRBV12-3 or TRBV12-4, the J gene TRBJ1-1; tentatively, D is TRBD1 (6 bases). V shed 3 bases and J shed 0 bases, with 8 bases lying between them. The CDR3 spans 14 residues. The CDR3 DNA is TGTGCCAGCAGTTTCCAGGGGATGAACACTGAAGCTTTCTAT. Its translation is CASSFQGMNTEAFY.

This chain joins TRBV2 and TRBJ2-1, with 8 bases identical to TRBD1. Germline V gene data show CDR1 as SNHLY and CDR2 as FYNNEI. After removal of 7 bases from V and 4 bases from J, the junction contained 6 bases not matched to a gene. The CDR3 spans 14 residues. CDR3 region: CASNDRGPYNEQFF. As DNA, the CDR3 is TGTGCCAGCAATGACAGGGGACCTTACAATGAGCAGTTCTTC.

The V gene is TRBV7-2, the J gene TRBJ2-3; 11 positions match TRBD2. The V and J ends lost 3 bases and 4 bases, in that order; junction bases with no gene match: 15. This CDR3 contains 19 residues. The V gene's germline CDR1 is SGHTA and CDR2 FQGNSA. CDR3 DNA: TGTGCCAGCAGCTTTGGGGCGGGTAGCGGGAGGGCCAGTGCAGATACGCAGTATTTT. Its protein product is CASSFGAGSGRASADTQYF.

V is TRBV20-1 and J is TRBJ1-1; tentative D call: TRBD1 (6 bases). CDR1 DFQATT and CDR2 SNEGSKA come from the germline V gene (reference sequence). Trimming cost V 0 bases and J 0 bases, with 8 bases left between them. This CDR3 spans 14 amino acids. CDR3 protein: CSARDQGMNTEAFF. In DNA form, the CDR3 reads TGCAGTGCTAGAGATCAGGGGATGAACACTGAAGCTTTCTTT.